The entry below describes one T cell receptor beta chain. No antigen is known for it. These data come from a study of cytomegalovirus exposure and HLA in healthy donors. Whole-study findings and limits: Cytomegalovirus association was listed for 164 TCR beta chains.

CDR3 length: 12 residues. Deletions cut 6 bases from V and 2 bases from J, with 8 bases between. Germline CDR1 is MDHEN and CDR2 is SYDVKM. Assay used: immunoSEQ multiplex PCR; TCRdb lists only in-frame clones, some missing. The data hold 220,000 or so clones, with around nine tenths observed a single time. The source is a woman younger than 30 in good health and CMV-seronegative. This chain connects TRBV28 to TRBJ2-7; D perhaps matches TRBD2 (5 bases). The sample taken for sequencing was PBMCs. In DNA form, the CDR3 reads TGTGCCAGCAGCCCCGGGGCCTACGAGCAGTACTTC. It encodes CASSPGAYEQYF.